A single sample is the source of the 5 T cell receptor beta chains below, sequenced in a study of control samples from healthy donors and cancer patients. Sequencing was performed with immunoSEQ multiplex PCR; in TCRdb, only in-frame clones are kept and a portion is missing. The data hold about 58,000 clones, with roughly 86% observed a single time. What was sequenced was PBMCs. These receptors were collected from an older woman with lung cancer.

This clone was found a few times. This chain connects TRBV19 to TRBJ1-5, with D tentatively TRBD1 (5 bases). The CDR3 has 13 residues. V lost 3 bases and J 4 bases, leaving 7 bases between the germline ends. Germline CDR1 LNHDA, CDR2 SQIVND (reference sequence). CDR3 in amino acids: CASSIAGNQPQHF. DNA for the CDR3: TGTGCCAGTAGTATTGCAGGGAATCAGCCCCAGCATTTT.

V usage is TRBV29-1 and J usage is TRBJ1-2, with 8 bases that match TRBD1. Germline trimming cut 3 bases from V and 1 base from J; bases unmatched to any gene: 4. Germline V gene lookup returns CDR1 SQVTM and CDR2 ANQGSEA. The CDR3 covers 14 residues. Here the CDR3 DNA reads TGCAGCGTTGACTCAGGACAGGGTAACTATGGCTACACCTTC. It encodes CSVDSGQGNYGYTF.

The chain joins TRBV2 to TRBJ1-1; D gene uncertain. CDR3 length: 15 residues. Germline values: CDR1 SNHLY, CDR2 FYNNEI. Trimming removed 4 bases at V and 0 bases at J, with 12 bases between. The CDR3 loop reads CASSGTPTMNTEAFF. CDR3 DNA: TGTGCCAGCAGTGGAACACCCACCATGAACACTGAAGCTTTCTTT.

The chain joins TRBV3-1 (or the pseudogene TRBV3-2) to TRBJ2-1; TRBD1 might be the D (5 bases). This CDR3 has 15 amino acids. The germline V gene encodes CDR1 LGHDT and CDR2 YNNKEL (reference sequence). V was cut by 2 bases and J by 2 bases, with 10 bases left in between. The CDR3 DNA reads as TGTGCCAGCAGCCAACAGCAGGGTCCCTACAATGAGCAGTTCTTC. Protein sequence: CASSQQQGPYNEQFF.

This rearrangement joins TRBV7-6 to TRBJ2-7, with D uncertain. CDR1 is SGHVS, CDR2 FNYEAQ, per germline. The V gene lost 1 base and the J gene lost 0 bases, with 7 bases spanning the gap. The CDR3 is made up of 14 amino acids. The CDR3 protein is CASSLGRHSYEQYF. The CDR3 nucleotides are TGTGCCAGCAGCTTAGGACGGCACTCCTACGAGCAGTACTTC.